This note documents a single TCR beta chain sequence. Antigen specificity is unknown. It was with 60 Vbeta and 13 Jbeta primers that the PCR ran. The method was immunoSEQ multiplex PCR; TCRdb's version includes in-frame clones alone and lacks a portion of them. The sample has tens of thousands of clones, 83% seen once. This entry is derived from a study of cytomegalovirus exposure and HLA in healthy donors. Study-level findings and limits: Analysis was carried out at a later point, and it linked a missense DCLRE1C variant to TCR beta V- and J-gene trimming. The study carried out a later analysis of TCR beta sequences. It associated some 17,000 of them with specific HLA alleles at a false discovery rate of 0.05.

The CDR3 is 15 amino acids. The germline V gene encodes CDR1 MNHNY and CDR2 SVGAGI (reference sequence). Germline trimming cut 4 bases from V and 4 bases from J; bases unmatched to any gene: 10. This clonotype originated in a man aged 25-45 years in good health and CMV-seronegative. The chain employs TRBV6-6 and TRBJ2-7, with 7 nucleotides matching TRBD1. The source material was PBMCs. Here the CDR3 reads CASSSQGVAEYEQYF. CDR3 DNA sequence: TGTGCCAGCAGTTCCCAGGGGGTTGCGGAATACGAGCAGTACTTC.